Presented here are 25 T cell receptor beta chains from one specimen sequenced in a study of CD8 T cells in ankylosing spondylitis. TCRdb used MiXCR to reprocess the 5' RACE reads, holding one entry per CDR3 protein. The sample has tens of thousands of distinct CDR3 sequences, approximately 28% seen once; the top ten hold under 60%. Sequencing input: synovial fluid, either unsorted or a sorted T cell fraction (not recorded which). These receptors came from a male donor with ankylosing spondylitis.

This clonotype was seen at least ten times. The CDR3 spells CSALLGSQSGELFF. The CDR3 bases are TGCAGCGCCCTTCTGGGGAGTCAATCCGGGGAGCTGTTTTTT. This chain connects TRBV29-1 to TRBJ2-2; D is perhaps TRBD2 (5 bases). The CDR3 has 14 amino acids. Looked up from germline, CDR1 is SQVTM and CDR2 is ANQGSEA. Between the trimmed V and J ends, which lost 7 bases and 6 bases, there was a span of 18 bases.

This clonotype was seen only a few times. The chain couples TRBV6-4 to TRBJ2-1; no clear D gene. Trimming left V 3 bases short and J 5 bases short, with 8 bases between. Germline V gene data show CDR1 as MRHNA and CDR2 as SNTAGT. The CDR3 contains 13 residues. As DNA, the CDR3 is TGTGCCAGCAGTGATTCACAGAACAATGAGCAGTTCTTC. Translated, it gives CASSDSQNNEQFF.

This clonotype was observed a handful of times. V gene TRBV4-1 combines with J gene TRBJ2-7; TRBD2 matches 11 bases. Germline CDR1 MGHRA, CDR2 YSYEKL. V lost 1 base, J lost 0 bases, and 5 bases stayed unmatched. The CDR3 is made up of 17 amino acids. The CDR3 loop is CASSQGPLAGGSYEQYV. The CDR3 nucleotides read TGCGCCAGCAGCCAAGGGCCTCTAGCGGGAGGCTCCTACGAGCAGTACGTC.

This clonotype was counted a few times. This chain uses TRBV11-2 with TRBJ1-2; 12 nucleotides match TRBD1. V shed 4 bases, J shed 3 bases, and the junction held 9 bases outside the gene matches. Germline V lookup: CDR1 SGHAT, CDR2 FQNNGV. This CDR3 is 17 amino acids long. The CDR3 nucleotides are TGTGCCAGCAGCTACCCGGGGACAGGGGGCGCGCACTATGGCTACACCTTC. This encodes CASSYPGTGGAHYGYTF. Full variable domain (missing parts from reference TRBV11-2 and TRBJ1-2): EAGVAQSPRYKIIEKRQSVAFWCNPISGHATLYWYQQILGQGPKLLIQFQNNGVVDDSQLPKDRFSAERLKGVDSTLKIQPAKLEDSAVYLCASSYPGTGGAHYGYTFGSGTRLTVV.

This clonotype occurred many times. The CDR3 coding sequence is TGCAGCGCCCCCTCGGGGGAGGGCATCTTCTATGGCTACACCTTC. Its translation is CSAPSGEGIFYGYTF. This chain joins TRBV29-1 and TRBJ1-2, with a tentative D call TRBD1 (5 bases). Germline loops: CDR1 SQVTM, CDR2 ANQGSEA. V lost 7 bases and J lost 4, with 22 bases in between. The CDR3 is made up of 15 amino acids.

This clonotype was detected a few times. The chain links TRBV6-1 to TRBJ2-1; 9 bases are shared with TRBD2. The V gene's germline CDR1 is MNHNS and CDR2 SASEGT. Unmatched junction bases numbered 2, after V lost 4 bases and J lost 1 base. This CDR3 is 15 amino acids long. CDR3 loop: CASSVSGGSYNEQFF. For the CDR3, the DNA is TGTGCCAGCAGTGTAAGCGGGGGGTCCTACAATGAGCAGTTCTTC.

In its sample, this clonotype was seen many times. V gene TRBV11-2 combines with J gene TRBJ2-7; D tentatively reads TRBD1 or TRBD2 (6 bases each). This CDR3 has 13 residues. Trimming took 3 bases from V and 6 from J, leaving 12 bases between them. CDR1 is SGHAT, CDR2 FQNNGV, per germline. CDR3 in amino acids: CASSFGGRSEQYF. CDR3 nucleotide sequence: TGTGCCAGCAGCTTTGGGGGGCGCAGCGAGCAGTACTTC.

This clonotype was observed a few times. The rearrangement uses TRBV20-1 and TRBJ1-1; D may be TRBD1 (6 bases). V lost 6 bases and J lost 1, with 9 bases in between. The germline V gene has CDR1 DFQATT and CDR2 SNEGSKA (reference sequence). This CDR3 has 12 residues. The CDR3: CSAGHSNTEAFF. The CDR3 bases are TGCAGTGCGGGACACTCGAACACTGAAGCTTTCTTT.

As for this clonotype: Since a much larger clone is just one base distant, this may be a read error. In DNA form, the CDR3 reads TGTGCCAGCAGCTCTAGGGACAGGGGGTTCTACAATGAGCAGTTCTTC. This gives the protein CASSSRDRGFYNEQFF. V and J are TRBV7-8 and TRBJ2-1; 11 positions match TRBD1. V trimming: 4 bases; J trimming: 3 bases; junction bases outside the gene matches: 5. CDR1 is SGHVS, CDR2 FQNEAQ, per germline. CDR3 length: 16 residues.

In this sample, this clonotype turned up many times. The chain has TRBV7-8 and TRBJ1-1; possibly TRBD1 for D (6 bases). The CDR3 has 14 amino acids. Germline V lookup: CDR1 SGHVS, CDR2 FQNEAQ. V lost 5 bases and J lost 0, with 10 bases in between. The CDR3 loop is CASSPQGMNTEAFF. The CDR3 DNA reads TGTGCCAGCAGCCCTCAGGGGATGAACACTGAAGCTTTCTTT. Looking up the rest from reference TRBV7-8 and TRBJ1-1 gives the full variable domain: GAGVSQSPRYKVAKRGQDVALRCDPISGHVSLFWYQQALGQGPEFLTYFQNEAQLDKSGLPSDRFFAERPEGSVSTLKIQRTQQEDSAVYLCASSPQGMNTEAFFGQGTRLTVV.

The chain has TRBV24-1 and TRBJ1-3, with TRBD1 identical over 7 bases. Germline CDR1 reads KGHDR; CDR2 reads SFDVKD. V was pared by 5 bases and J by 7 bases, with 10 bases of the junction left unmatched. The CDR3 is 15 residues long. CDR3 region: CATSATGDLGNTIYF. As DNA, the CDR3 is TGTGCCACCAGTGCTACAGGGGATTTGGGGAACACCATATATTTT.

The chain recombines TRBV20-1 with TRBJ2-2; D might be TRBD1 (5 bases). V lost 6 bases, J lost 2 bases, and 13 bases lay in between. This CDR3 has 14 residues. The germline V gene encodes CDR1 DFQATT and CDR2 SNEGSKA (reference sequence). The CDR3 reads CSAPRTGNTGELFF. Written as DNA, the CDR3 is TGCAGTGCCCCGCGTACAGGAAACACCGGGGAGCTGTTTTTT.

The chain combines TRBV7-2 with TRBJ2-7; no definite D call. Trimming cost V 7 bases and J 5 bases, with 18 bases left between them. Germline values: CDR1 SGHTA, CDR2 FQGNSA. The CDR3 contains 14 residues. The CDR3 nucleotides read TGTGCCAGCAAACTTTGGGGTAGTATCCACGAGCAGTACTTC. Its protein product is CASKLWGSIHEQYF.

V and J are TRBV20-1 and TRBJ2-7; the D gene could be TRBD1 or TRBD2 (5 bases each). Germline V gene data show CDR1 as DFQATT and CDR2 as SNEGSKA (reference sequence). The ends were cut back, 0 bases at V and 7 bases at J, with 19 bases in the middle. The CDR3 has 15 amino acids. CDR3 region: CSARDDGGWVDEQYF. CDR3 in DNA: TGCAGTGCTAGAGATGATGGGGGATGGGTTGATGAGCAGTACTTC.

This rearrangement joins TRBV21-1 to TRBJ2-7; the table names TRBD2, a call not compared with the DNA. TRBV21-1 is annotated as a pseudogene. This CDR3 has 13 amino acids. The CDR3 nucleotides read TGTGCCAGTCTTCGGGGAATAGGCTACGAGCAGTACGTC. Protein sequence: CASLRGIGYEQYV.

The J gene is TRBJ2-6, the V gene TRBV14; D unclear. The germline V and J ends were trimmed by 4 bases and 0 bases, with 16 bases remaining between them. Germline assignment: CDR1 SGHDN and CDR2 FVKESK. The CDR3 runs 18 residues. The CDR3 spells CASSRGAVLSSGANVLTF. Here the CDR3 DNA reads TGTGCCAGCAGCCGTGGAGCCGTCCTAAGCTCTGGGGCCAACGTCCTGACTTTC. The variable domain in full, with the rest retrieved from reference TRBV14 and TRBJ2-6, is EAGVTQFPSHSVIEKGQTVTLRCDPISGHDNLYWYRRVMGKEIKFLLHFVKESKQDESGMPNNRFLAERTGGTYSTLKVQPAELEDSGVYFCASSRGAVLSSGANVLTFGAGSRLTVL.

This clonotype was seen a handful of times. This chain uses TRBV20-1 with TRBJ2-1, with 13 bases identical to TRBD2. The junction had 7 bases not matched to a gene; V was cut back by 0 bases and J by 5 bases. CDR1 DFQATT and CDR2 SNEGSKA come from the germline V gene (reference sequence). The CDR3 is 17 residues long. In nucleotides, the CDR3 is TGCAGTGCTAGAGACCCGGGACTAGCGGGACCCCACAATGAGCAGTTCTTC. Translated: CSARDPGLAGPHNEQFF.

This clonotype has a handful of counts. The V call is TRBV2, the J call TRBJ2-7, with 10 bases identical to TRBD2. The junction had 7 bases not matched to a gene; V was cut back by 4 bases and J by 4 bases. CDR1 SNHLY and CDR2 FYNNEI come from the germline V gene. The length of the CDR3 is 15 residues. This CDR3 is CASSGWLAGVYEQYV. In nucleotides, the CDR3 is TGTGCCAGCAGTGGGTGGCTAGCGGGAGTTTACGAGCAGTACGTC.

The chain joins TRBV7-9 to TRBJ2-1; no definite D call. Deletions cut 4 bases from V and 5 bases from J, with 15 bases between. Germline V gives CDR1 SEHNR, CDR2 FQNEAQ (reference sequence). This CDR3 contains 15 residues. CDR3: CASSSWLVGDNEQFF. The DNA for the CDR3 is TGTGCCAGCAGCTCCTGGTTGGTGGGCGACAATGAGCAGTTCTTC.

This clonotype was observed a few times. The chain couples TRBV7-2 to TRBJ2-3; 9 bases are a match to TRBD2. CDR1 SGHTA and CDR2 FQGNSA come from the germline V gene. CDR3 size: 15 residues. V lost 4 bases to trimming and J lost 2 bases; unmatched junction nucleotides: 4. The CDR3 DNA follows: TGTGCCAGCAGCTCCGGGACTAGCCCCACAGATACGCAGTATTTT. This gives the protein CASSSGTSPTDTQYF.

The chain links TRBV5-1 to TRBJ2-1; D is unresolved. Germline CDR1 and CDR2: SGHRS and YFSETQ. Trimming took off 4 bases at V and 2 bases at J, with 16 bases between the two ends. CDR3 size: 16 residues. CDR3 sequence (DNA): TGCGCCAGCAGCCCGCCGCGCATCGATACCTACAATGAGCAGTTCTTC. Protein: CASSPPRIDTYNEQFF. The full variable domain, rest sourced from reference TRBV5-1 and TRBJ2-1, is KAGVTQTPRYLIKTRGQQVTLSCSPISGHRSVSWYQQTPGQGLQFLFEYFSETQRNKGNFPGRFSGRQFSNSRSEMNVSTLELGDSALYLCASSPPRIDTYNEQFFGPGTRLTVL.

This chain uses TRBV7-8 with TRBJ1-2; D not resolved. The CDR3 totals 13 residues. Germline CDR1 and CDR2: SGHVS and FQNEAQ. Trimming pared 4 bases from V and 2 bases from J, leaving 8 bases between. CDR3 sequence: CASSSTKNYGYTF. In DNA form, the CDR3 reads TGTGCCAGCAGCTCTACAAAAAACTATGGCTACACCTTC.

This clonotype was recorded many times. V is TRBV7-9 and J is TRBJ2-1; TRBD2 matches 15 bases. V was clipped by 3 bases and J by 8 bases; unmatched bases: 2. From germline, CDR1 is SEHNR and CDR2 FQNEAQ (reference sequence). The CDR3 covers 15 residues. The CDR3: CASSFRTSGRDEQFF. The DNA for the CDR3 is TGTGCCAGCAGCTTTAGGACTAGCGGGAGGGATGAGCAGTTCTTC.

In this sample, this clonotype turned up a few times. The chain couples TRBV19 to TRBJ1-1, with 10 bases identical to TRBD1. The junction had 3 bases not matched to a gene; V was cut back by 7 bases and J by 4 bases. This CDR3 has 13 residues. Per the germline V gene, CDR1 is LNHDA and CDR2 is SQIVND (reference sequence). The CDR3 protein is CASIRTGGTEAFF. Here the CDR3 DNA reads TGTGCCAGTATTCGGACAGGGGGCACTGAAGCTTTCTTT.

This clonotype was seen a few times. The chain joins TRBV4-1 to TRBJ1-5; tentatively, D is TRBD1 (6 bases). The CDR3 sequence is 15 residues long. Per germline, CDR1 MGHRA and CDR2 YSYEKL. The V end lost 0 bases, the J end lost 9 bases, and 15 bases lay between the germline ends. The CDR3 bases are TGCGCCAGCAGCCAAGATCTTTCAGGGGTGGCGCCCCAGCATTTT. It is translated as CASSQDLSGVAPQHF.